This T cell receptor beta chain was obtained from a study of graft-versus-host responses after intestinal transplantation. In the study overall: Recipients got multivisceral, liver-intestinal, or isolated intestinal transplants. Study-level points and caveats: Maximum circulating GvH clone levels tracked with early post-transplant HvG decreases. Researchers found GvH clones in recipient marrow, and some showed up first in ileum or blood.

Profiled with immunoSEQ multiplex PCR; TCRdb holds only in-frame clones, not every one. This sample carries 80,000 to 85,000 clones, 90% to 95% of them seen once, and the ten largest clones take over 0.095%. Germline lookup yields CDR1 GTSNPN and CDR2 SVGIG (reference sequence). The CDR3 sequence is 13 residues long. V dropped 5 bases and J dropped 4; count of bases not matched to a gene: 5. A remark on this clone: What it recognizes is unknown.

The material was unstimulated CD4+ T cells sorted from spleen or lymph node cells, obtained before intestinal transplant. The clonotype originates from a human donor who received an intestinal transplant. The chain links TRBV30 to TRBJ1-1; TRBD1 agrees at 9 bases. The CDR3 nucleotides read TGTGCCTGGTGCTACAGGGGGCTCACTGAAGCTTTCTTT. This encodes CAWCYRGLTEAFF.